This TCR beta chain was documented in a study of shared clonotypes between healthy human individuals (dated by TCRdb to 2019 to 2021). Background on the whole study: A couple of women and a few men aged 18 to 49 years were included in the cohort. Per donor, three plates each were used for CD4 naive and CD4 memory, two for CD8 naive, and one for CD8 memory. To estimate repertoire size and how much clonotype sharing occurs between individuals, the study deeply sequenced the blood TCR repertoires of a handful of healthy adults. Libraries were prepared and TCR repertoires were sequenced by different laboratories using diverse techniques, in order to increase sequencing depth and limit assay-specific biases. Each donor's leukapheresis produced roughly between roughly 0.85 and 10 billion PBMCs. Broad study findings and their caveats: Pairwise subsampling led to the expectation that sequencing depth would affect the degree of clonotype sharing among donors. Higher generation probabilities were observed for clonotypes shared by all four sorted-subset donors than for non-shared clonotypes. Only blood was sampled, and tissue TCR repertoires likely differ from those in blood. Because the study included only a small number of donors, the genetic and exposure-history diversity represented was limited. When a handful of donors were compared, the shared fraction of clonotypes was about 5.5% for naive CD4, 3.5% to 4% for naive CD8, roughly 2.5% for memory CD4, and 0.35% to 0.4% for memory CD8. Rarefaction of sorted-subset datasets indicated incomplete sequencing despite the large sequencing depth. Estimated clonotype richness was generally larger for naive than for memory subsets.

To note about this clone: This clone's antigen is unknown. Per-nucleotide qualities are absent, and no much larger clonotype sits a single base away.

Healthy HIV-negative adults with no recently reported acute infections or vaccinations were included as donors. Every donor was a Caucasian adult living in Nashville, Tennessee, USA. CD4+ T cells were enriched through magnetic negative selection, after which naive cells were positively selected on CD45RA and the remaining negative fraction served as the memory subset. Blood was obtained by leukapheresis, after which PBMCs were separated by Ficoll-Histopaque density gradient centrifugation and cryopreserved in liquid nitrogen vapor phase. Analytical flow cytometry was used to check the purity and quantity of every magnetically sorted T cell population. From each sorted fraction, genomic DNA was isolated and quantified by UV absorbance on a Nanodrop 2000c. Using the deep immunoSEQ assay, TCR CDR3 regions were amplified from genomic DNA by multiplex PCR. Genomic DNA extracted from each cell subset was distributed evenly over all wells of several immunoSEQ 96-well plates, and each plate served as one replicate. For sorted subsets, 150 to 250 ng genomic DNA, equal to tens of thousands of T cell genomes, was loaded into each replicate PCR. Purified libraries were measured with a Qubit 3.0 fluorometer, size-checked on a Bioanalyzer 2100, and measured again with the KAPA Library Quantification kit. Every immunoSEQ 96-well plate was sequenced on a dedicated single-read 150-cycle Illumina NextSeq 550 flow cell. In the paper's pipeline: Because the immunoSEQ output held only junctional sequences and lacked quality scores, the filtering could not match the filtering applied to full-length reads. To assign V/J genes and CDR3, sequences were annotated using PyIR, a Python wrapper for IgBLAST v1.9, with IMGT germline references. Reads were filtered out if the reads had weak V/J assignments (E-value above 1e-6), no CDR3, stop codons, out-of-frame junctions, or ambiguous translated residues. A V3J clonotype was defined by an identical inferred V gene, J gene, and CDR3 amino acid sequence. Percentage overlap between repertoires was computed as shared unique clonotypes divided by the size of the smaller repertoire. RTK rarefaction, the Chao1 estimator, and Recon v2.1 estimates of unobserved clonotypes were used to assess repertoire richness. For all TCRbeta clonotypes obtained by the gDNA method from four donors, generation probabilities were computed with OLGA. TCRdb holds this immuneACCESS table with in-frame rearrangements only. Some clones are missing; in checked studies, unresolved V genes explain under half, and the rest has no known cause. The DNA gave D and trimming, while V, J and clone size come from that table. The sample contains fewer than 1.4 million clones, approximately 80% of them found a single time. Under 0.8% of the sample is in the top ten clones.

The CDR3, from cysteine to phenylalanine, totals 14 residues. The CDR3 DNA has 42 bases and is translated from base 1. From the germline V gene, CDR1 is MDHEN and CDR2 is SYDVKM. Trimming costs V 4 bases and J 7 bases, and their ends lie 14 bases apart. Sequencing was done on a sample of memory CD4+ T cells from PBMCs. The intended sense of this specimen's cell subset or site label: CD45RA-negative fraction. The source of this sequence is a man aged 18-30 years in good health. Some clones in this sample may be carry-over from other donors' samples. In this chain, TRBV28 is recombined with TRBJ2-1; 6 matching bases give a weak D call of TRBD2. Here is the DNA: TGTGCCAGCAGTTCCCAGACTAGTCGGAATGAGCAGTTCTTC. Protein translation: CASSSQTSRNEQFF.